These T cell receptor beta chains were read from a single sample in a study of blood T cells in healthy people across ages. TCRdb called the 5' RACE reads again in MiXCR, with one record for every CDR3 protein. This table has 500,000 to 600,000 distinct CDR3 sequences, approximately 30% appearing once. Sample: blood. These receptors were collected from a woman between 65 and 79 years old in good health. Both conserved end residues are trimmed from each CDR3. The order of the fields is V gene, J gene, CDR3 protein.

TRBV5-1	TRBJ2-4	ASSSGDITGKNIQY
TRBV6-2/TRBV6-3	TRBJ1-1	ASTGSVEAF
TRBV11-2	TRBJ2-2	ASSPRDLPTGELF
TRBV18	TRBJ2-2	ASSPLGIAGELF
TRBV5-1	TRBJ2-1	ASSSTIGGINEQF
TRBV11-3	NA	ASSLDGTSGGRQQF
TRBV6-5	TRBJ2-1	ASSYSPANNEQF
TRBV11-2	NA	ASSSPEQEAYEQY
TRBV24-1	TRBJ2-5	ATSDPGNQETQY
TRBV20-1	TRBJ2-1	SARNFNEQF
TRBV4-1	TRBJ1-2	ASSQDKQADYGYT
TRBV7-8	TRBJ2-2	ASSISGTVNTGELF
TRBV20-1	TRBJ2-7	SLRVGQGYEQY
TRBV7-2	TRBJ2-1	ASSSSRGEQF
TRBV6-2/TRBV6-3	TRBJ1-2	ASTLYGTGGYT
TRBV3-1	TRBJ2-1	ASSPRAISIGNEQF
TRBV6-5	TRBJ1-4	ASSYSGTPDEKLF
TRBV12-3/TRBV12-4	TRBJ1-1	ASSPTGQNTEAF
TRBV7-2	TRBJ2-5	ASSLRDREQY
TRBV7-2	TRBJ2-3	ASSLGTSGVDTQY
TRBV20-1	TRBJ2-5	SAVYSKETQY
TRBV12-3/TRBV12-4	TRBJ2-5	ASSPQAGQETQY
TRBV3-1	TRBJ2-5	ASSQERGAYQETQY
TRBV18	NA	ASSRDRGNQDEQY
TRBV7-2	TRBJ2-7	ASSSGVAGAYEQY
TRBV12-3/TRBV12-4	TRBJ2-7	ASSSWCP
TRBV6-6	TRBJ2-5	ASSQGANFETQY
TRBV7-2	TRBJ2-5	ASSPPASETQY
TRBV20-1	TRBJ2-5	SARLAGDETQY
TRBV20-1	NA	SASASGGYNEQF
TRBV11-2	TRBJ2-1	ASSLESSLSYNEQF